Listed below are T cell receptor beta chains from one sample, sequenced in a study of T cell repertoires in cytomegalovirus infection. TCRdb fed the reads into MiXCR, producing one record per CDR3 protein. The data show a few hundred thousand distinct CDR3 sequences, 25% seen once. Antigen specificity for these receptors is unknown. Sequenced here: cultured PBMCs, sampled from culture after CMV antigen stimulation. These receptors all stem from a human donor in good health (CMV status not recorded). Some clones in this sample may be carry-over from other donors' samples. The CDR3 runs from the conserved cysteine through the conserved F or W. D genes are given only for firm matches. Some rows have no size entry. The others give once, few or many, or a class for an expanded clone.

j_call	clone_size	d_call	v_call	cdr3_nt	cdr3_aa
TRBJ1-6	NA	NA	TRBV6-9	TGTGCCAGCAGTCTACAACTCAACAAACTCGGAGAGGAACAATTT	CASSLQLNKLGEEQF
TRBJ1-4	few	TRBD1	TRBV7-9	TGTGCCAGCAGCACCGGGACAGGGGTCGAAAAACTGTTTTTT	CASSTGTGVEKLFF
TRBJ2-2	NA	TRBD2	TRBV4-3	TGCGCCAGCAGCCAAGGGACTAGCGGGAGGGCCAACACCGGGGAGCTGTTTTTT	CASSQGTSGRANTGELFF
TRBJ2-5	many	NA	TRBV7-2	TGTGCCAGCAGCTCAGGACAGGGAGGGGGCGAGACCCAGTACTTC	CASSSGQGGGETQYF
TRBJ2-1	NA	TRBD2	TRBV10-3	TGTGCCATCGGGGGGCTAGCGGGAGGGCCGGTAGATGAGCAGTTCTTC	CAIGGLAGGPVDEQFF
TRBJ1-3	few	TRBD1	TRBV12-3/TRBV12-4	TGTGCCAGCAGTGGGACAGGGACTGGAAACACCATATATTTT	CASSGTGTGNTIYF
TRBJ2-1	NA	NA	TRBV7-8	TGTGCCAGCAGCCCCTACCGGGACACCTTATACAATGAGCAGTTCTTC	CASSPYRDTLYNEQFF
TRBJ1-2	few	NA	TRBV4-1	TGCGCCAGCAGCCAAGTGCACGGTATCTATGGCTACACCTTC	CASSQVHGIYGYTF
TRBJ2-1	few	NA	TRBV19	TGTGCCACCGCCCGAACTCGATCGAATGAGCAGTTCTTC	CATARTRSNEQFF
TRBJ2-5	few	TRBD2	TRBV3-1	TGTGCCAGCAGCCAAGATCTGAGCGGGAGGCCCGGGGAGACCCAGTACTTC	CASSQDLSGRPGETQYF
TRBJ1-1	many	NA	TRBV12-3/TRBV12-4	TGTGCCAGCAGTCGCCCGGGACACTTCAACACTGAAGCTTTCTTT	CASSRPGHFNTEAFF
TRBJ2-7	few	TRBD1	TRBV19	TGTGCCAGTAGTATCCTGTCGACAGGGAAGTCCTACGAGCAGTACTTC	CASSILSTGKSYEQYF
TRBJ2-2	once	NA	TRBV5-1	TGCGCCAGCAGCTTGGGACCTTTAGAGGAGCTGTTTTTT	CASSLGPLEELFF
TRBJ2-3	few	NA	TRBV20-1	TGCAGTGCTAGACTAGCGGCGCCAGGGGTCACAGATACGCAGTATTTT	CSARLAAPGVTDTQYF
TRBJ2-7	many	TRBD1	TRBV20-1	TGCAGTGCCGAAGGGGGGACAGGTAGTAGGTACGAGCAGTACTTC	CSAEGGTGSRYEQYF
TRBJ2-1	many	NA	TRBV20-1	TGCAGTGCTAGAGATTGGTCGGGAAACATTGACAATGAGCAGTTCTTC	CSARDWSGNIDNEQFF
TRBJ1-4	many	TRBD1	TRBV29-1	TGCAGCGTTGGGACAGGTCTTAATGAAAAACTGTTTTTT	CSVGTGLNEKLFF
TRBJ2-5	many	NA	TRBV2	TGTGCCAGCAGTGAGGGAGAGACCCAGTACTTC	CASSEGETQYF
TRBJ2-5	few	TRBD1	TRBV7-4	TGTGCCAGCAGCTTGGGACAGGGGACCCAGTACTTC	CASSLGQGTQYF
TRBJ2-3	once	TRBD2	TRBV14	TGTGCCAGCAGCATGACTAGCGTCCGCGATACGCAGTATTTT	CASSMTSVRDTQYF
TRBJ2-7	NA	NA	TRBV5-4	TGTGCCAGCAGCTTGGAACCGGAAATTCGGGAGCAGTACTTC	CASSLEPEIREQYF
TRBJ1-6	NA	NA	TRBV7-2	TGTGCCAGCAGCTTTCTCGCGTGGGGTAATTCACCCCTCCACTTT	CASSFLAWGNSPLHF
TRBJ1-5	NA	NA	TRBV28	TGTGCCAGCAGTTTCCCAGGGAGGGCAGGTCAGCCCCAGCATTTT	CASSFPGRAGQPQHF
TRBJ2-1	NA	NA	TRBV9	TGTGCCAGCAACATGGGGGAGATGAATGAGCAGTTCTTC	CASNMGEMNEQFF
TRBJ1-1	few	NA	TRBV19	TGTGCCAGTAGTATGGCTATTAACACTGAAGCTTTCTTT	CASSMAINTEAFF
TRBJ1-1	NA	NA	TRBV28	TGTGCCAGCAGTTTGAGCCCCGCCGAAGCTTTCTTT	CASSLSPAEAFF
TRBJ2-7	NA	TRBD2	TRBV29-1	TGCAGCGCTTCGGGGGGGGAGAAGTTCTACGAGCAGTACTTC	CSASGGEKFYEQYF
TRBJ1-2	NA	NA	TRBV10-3	TGTGCCATCAGTGAGTCGAAAGTCGAAGAAGGCTACACCTTC	CAISESKVEEGYTF
TRBJ2-1	NA	NA	TRBV4-3	TGCGCCAGCAGCCAAGTTCGTGTTTCGGATCTGAGCTCCTACAATGAGCAGTTCTTC	CASSQVRVSDLSSYNEQFF
TRBJ1-3	NA	NA	TRBV10-3	TGTGCCATCAGCCAAACCTTCGCCCTTGGAAACACCATATATTTT	CAISQTFALGNTIYF
TRBJ1-2	few	TRBD1	TRBV12-5	TGTGCTAGTGGTCCCCCGGACAGGGTCGGTGGCTACACCTTC	CASGPPDRVGGYTF
TRBJ2-7	NA	TRBD2	TRBV7-2	TGTGCCAGCAGCTTAGGGGGGACTAGCGGGAGGGATGAGCAGTACTTC	CASSLGGTSGRDEQYF
TRBJ2-1	NA	TRBD2	TRBV7-9	TGTGCCAGCAGCAACGGACTAGCGGCGAGTGGGGAGCAGTTCTTC	CASSNGLAASGEQFF
TRBJ1-2	few	NA	TRBV6-1	TGTGCCAGCACTCCGGACCTATATGGCTACACCTTC	CASTPDLYGYTF
TRBJ2-3	many	TRBD2	TRBV6-1	TGTGCCAGCTTTAGGGGTAGCGGGAGGGCCCTAGATACGCAGTATTTT	CASFRGSGRALDTQYF
TRBJ2-1	NA	TRBD1	TRBV12-3/TRBV12-4	TGTGCCAGTCACCGGGACAGTTACAATGAGCAGTTCTTC	CASHRDSYNEQFF
TRBJ2-3	NA	NA	TRBV7-2	TGTGCCAGCAGCTTAACCGGGACCACAGATACGCAGTATTTT	CASSLTGTTDTQYF
TRBJ2-1	few	TRBD2	TRBV6-6	TGTGCCAGCAGTTACACGGGAGGGGGCTACAATGAGCAGTTCTTC	CASSYTGGGYNEQFF
TRBJ2-1	many	TRBD2	TRBV28	TGTGCCAGCAGTGGGACTAGCGGGATAGGTGAAGACAATGAGCAGTTCTTC	CASSGTSGIGEDNEQFF
TRBJ1-6	few	TRBD1	TRBV7-6	TGTGCCAGCAGGGGGACAGCCTGGAATTCACCCCTCCACTTT	CASRGTAWNSPLHF
TRBJ2-7	NA	NA	TRBV27	TGTGCCAGCAGTCTAGACACCAGGGGAGGGGGTGTGCAGTACTTC	CASSLDTRGGGVQYF
TRBJ1-1	many	NA	TRBV7-3	TGTGCCAGCAGCTTAAATCGCGGCAGTGAAGCTTTCTTT	CASSLNRGSEAFF
TRBJ2-1	few	NA	TRBV6-2/TRBV6-3	TGTGCCAGCAGTTACTCCCCCCAGGGATTCAATGAGCAGTTCTTC	CASSYSPQGFNEQFF
TRBJ2-3	few	NA	TRBV7-6	TGTGCCAGCAGCATTCTCCGTTCCACGCTCACAGATACGCAGTATTTT	CASSILRSTLTDTQYF
TRBJ2-7	few	NA	TRBV27	TGTGCCAGCAGTTTAGGGATCTCCTACGAGCAGTACTTC	CASSLGISYEQYF
TRBJ1-4	few	NA	TRBV18	TGTGCCAGCTCTCCCTCTAGGAATGAAAAACTGTTTTTT	CASSPSRNEKLFF
TRBJ1-2	NA	NA	TRBV4-3	TGCGCCAGCAGCCAAGGAACTCTCTATGGCTACACCTTC	CASSQGTLYGYTF
TRBJ2-1	NA	TRBD2	TRBV27	TGTGCCAGCAGTTTAATGGCGGGAGCGGCCTACAATGAGCAGTTCTTC	CASSLMAGAAYNEQFF
TRBJ2-5	NA	TRBD1	TRBV6-1	TGTGCCAGCAGTGAAATAACCGGGACAGGACAAGAGACCCAGTACTTC	CASSEITGTGQETQYF
TRBJ2-3	few	NA	TRBV6-2/TRBV6-3	TGTGCCAGCAGCACCCCGATAGGCAATACGCAGTATTTT	CASSTPIGNTQYF
TRBJ2-5	few	TRBD1	TRBV7-6	TGTGCCAGCAGCTTAGCGGGACAGGGTAGAGAGACCCAGTACTTC	CASSLAGQGRETQYF
TRBJ2-3	NA	TRBD2	TRBV7-2	TGTGCCAGCAGCTTAGTCTACCGGGAGGTAGATACGCAGTATTTT	CASSLVYREVDTQYF